This entry lists 11 T cell receptor beta chains sequenced from one sample in a study of beta chain features in type 1 diabetes. For these receptors, no antigen is known. Study results and caveats: TCRB CDR3 length was moderately but significantly reduced in all four CD4+ subsets of Type 1 diabetes patients.

Reverse transcribing all isolated RNA meant expressed TCRB transcripts were sequenced. The protocol was immunoSEQ multiplex PCR, while the TCRdb copy is restricted to in-frame clones and leaves out a portion. The data hold some 360,000 clones, with 9.5% to 10% observed a single time. The material sequenced was central memory CD4+ T cells from blood. Every receptor here comes from a man younger than 40 with type 1 diabetes.

This clone came up a few times. Here the CDR3 reads CASSFGDTQYF. CDR3 nucleotides: TGTGCCAGCAGCTTTGGGGATACGCAGTATTTT. The chain carries TRBV11-1 and TRBJ2-3; D gene ambiguous. Trimming pared 3 bases from V and 6 bases from J, leaving 4 bases between. CDR1 and CDR2 from the germline V gene are SGHAT and FQDESV (reference sequence). This CDR3 comprises 11 residues.

The sample holds many counts of this clone. V usage is TRBV9 and J usage is TRBJ2-7, with 8 bases lining up with TRBD2. The V and J ends lost 4 bases and 6 bases, in that order; junction bases with no gene match: 9. Germline CDR1 reads SGDLS; CDR2 reads YYNGEE. The CDR3 has 14 amino acids. The CDR3 protein is CASSPGGAGAEQYF. In DNA, the CDR3 is TGTGCCAGCAGCCCGGGGGGGGCAGGGGCCGAGCAGTACTTC.

The rearrangement uses TRBV7-9 and TRBJ1-2; 10 nucleotides match TRBD1. This CDR3 region has 16 residues. V shed 5 bases, J shed 6 bases, and the junction held 12 bases outside the gene matches. CDR1 and CDR2 from the germline V gene are SEHNR and FQNEAQ (reference sequence). CDR3 region: CASSVRDRGETHGYTF. The CDR3 DNA reads as TGTGCCAGCAGCGTCCGGGACAGGGGTGAGACTCATGGCTACACCTTC. The variable domain in full, with the rest retrieved from reference TRBV7-9 and TRBJ1-2, is DTGVSQNPRHKITKRGQNVTFRCDPISEHNRLYWYRQTLGQGPEFLTYFQNEAQLEKSRLLSDRFSAERPKGSFSTLEIQRTEQGDSAMYLCASSVRDRGETHGYTFGSGTRLTVV.

The J gene is TRBJ1-1, the V gene TRBV7-9; D might be TRBD1 (5 bases). The V and J ends lost 1 base and 3 bases respectively, with 12 bases between them. In germline, CDR1 is SEHNR, CDR2 FQNEAQ (reference sequence). This CDR3 has 15 residues. The CDR3 DNA follows: TGTGCCAGCAGCTTAGGTGGGGGAGAGGACACTGAAGCTTTCTTT. It codes for CASSLGGGEDTEAFF. The variable domain in full, completed from reference TRBV7-9 and TRBJ1-1, reads DTGVSQNPRHKITKRGQNVTFRCDPISEHNRLYWYRQTLGQGPEFLTYFQNEAQLEKSRLLSDRFSAERPKGSFSTLEIQRTEQGDSAMYLCASSLGGGEDTEAFFGQGTRLTVV.

This clone came up many times. For the CDR3, the DNA is TGTGCCAGCAGCCCCCGACAGAACACCGGGGAGCTGTTTTTT. It translates to CASSPRQNTGELFF. The rearrangement uses TRBV9 and TRBJ2-2; D gene unclear. CDR1 and CDR2 (germline): SGDLS, YYNGEE. This CDR3 comprises 14 residues. V lost 4 bases, J lost 1 base, and 8 bases lay in between.

Many counts were recorded for this clone. Additional DNA sequences in this sample encode the identical CDR3. The J gene is TRBJ2-1, the V gene TRBV11-2, with 8 bases fitting TRBD1. The germline V gene encodes CDR1 SGHAT and CDR2 FQNNGV. The CDR3 consists of 15 residues. V dropped 3 bases and J dropped 4; count of bases not matched to a gene: 5. The CDR3 DNA sequence: TGTGCCAGCAGCTTGGACAGGGCCCTTTACAATGAGCAGTTCTTC. Translating it yields CASSLDRALYNEQFF.

The chain employs TRBV7-9 and TRBJ2-3, with a tentative D call TRBD2 (5 bases). Germline assignment: CDR1 SEHNR and CDR2 FQNEAQ (reference sequence). The V end was cut by 5 bases, the J end by 14 bases, with 26 bases between. There are 15 residues in the CDR3. Here the CDR3 DNA reads TGTGCCAGCAGCCAAGACGGAATAGGGCTAGCCGGAAGGTATTTT. The encoded protein is CASSQDGIGLAGRYF.

The DNA for the CDR3 is TGTGCCAGCAGCTTATACGGGGACAGGGGACCGCAAGAGACCCAGTACTTC. Its translation is CASSLYGDRGPQETQYF. The chain uses TRBV7-9 and TRBJ2-5, with 10 bases aligning to TRBD1. Germline V gene data show CDR1 as SEHNR and CDR2 as FQNEAQ (reference sequence). The CDR3 runs to 17 residues. V gave up 2 bases and J gave up 2 bases; unmatched junction bases: 8.

This clone appeared a few times. V usage is TRBV27 and J usage is TRBJ2-5; 13 bases match TRBD2. Germline CDR1 reads MNHEY; CDR2 reads SMNVEV (reference sequence). This CDR3 has 18 residues. Unmatched junction bases numbered 10, after V lost 5 bases and J lost 1 base. The CDR3 is CASSKHRGTSGVQETQYF. In nucleotides, the CDR3 is TGTGCCAGCAGTAAACACCGGGGGACTAGCGGGGTCCAAGAGACCCAGTACTTC.

This clone came up a few times. The V and J genes are TRBV28 and TRBJ2-4; 10 bases align to TRBD1. The CDR3 sequence is 20 residues long. J was trimmed by 3 bases and V by 6 bases; bases with no gene match: 20. Germline CDR1 and CDR2: MDHEN and SYDVKM. CDR3 nucleotides: TGTGCCAGCAGCACCTTCTTCGGGACAGGGGAGGGATTAGGCAAAAACATTCAGTACTTC. It yields the protein CASSTFFGTGEGLGKNIQYF.

This rearrangement joins TRBV18 to TRBJ2-5; tentative D call: TRBD1 (6 bases). The CDR3 is made up of 14 amino acids. V dropped 4 bases and J dropped 2 bases, with 11 bases sitting between them. Germline CDR1 KGHSH, CDR2 LQKENI. The CDR3 nucleotides are TGTGCCAGCTCACTTACCACAGGGCAAGAGACCCAGTACTTC. Its translation: CASSLTTGQETQYF.